A selection of T cell receptor beta chains follows, all from one sample in a study of CD8 T cells in Susac syndrome. TCRdb re-called the immunoSEQ multiplex PCR reads through MiXCR, storing one row per CDR3 protein. The table has around 220,000 distinct CDR3 sequences, 92% seen once. Source material: CD8+ T cells from PBMCs. Receptor source: a human donor with multiple sclerosis. The CDR3 runs from the conserved cysteine through the conserved F or W. D genes are given only for firm matches. Some rows mark clone size as missing; the rest say once, few, many or name a class of expanded clone.

J gene | clone size | D gene | V gene | CDR3 DNA | CDR3 protein
TRBJ1-2 | . | TRBD1 | TRBV19 | TGTGCCAGTAGTATCGGCGAGACAGGGGCTTCCCACTATGGCTACACCTTC | CASSIGETGASHYGYTF
TRBJ1-2 | once | . | TRBV13 | TGTGCCAGCAGCCCCCCCGACCTTGAGGGCAACTATGGCTACACCTTC | CASSPPDLEGNYGYTF
TRBJ2-1 | . | . | TRBV7-6 | TGTGCCAGCAGCTTAGGGCACCCCCGCAATGAGCAGTTCTTC | CASSLGHPRNEQFF
TRBJ2-7 | few | TRBD2 | TRBV11-1 | TGTGCCAGCAGCCCTCCTAGCGGGAGCTCCTACGAGCAGTACTTC | CASSPPSGSSYEQYF
TRBJ2-7 | . | . | TRBV5-4 | TGTGCCAGCAGCTTCCAGGGGAACTCCTACGAGCAGTACTTC | CASSFQGNSYEQYF
TRBJ2-1 | . | TRBD2 | TRBV14 | TGTGCCAGCAGCCGGGGACTAGCGTGGGGGGAGCAGTTCTTC | CASSRGLAWGEQFF
TRBJ2-7 | . | TRBD2 | TRBV5-1 | TGCGCCAGCAGCTTGGCGGTAGCGGGAGTGGACGAGCAGTACTTC | CASSLAVAGVDEQYF
TRBJ2-7 | . | . | TRBV7-9 | TGTGCCAGCAGCTTAGTACTAGCCTCCCACTACGAGCAGTACTTC | CASSLVLASHYEQYF
TRBJ2-1 | . | . | TRBV19 | TGTGCCGTAGCCTCGGTTCTCAATGAGCAGTTCTTC | CAVASVLNEQFF
TRBJ1-1 | . | TRBD1 | TRBV11-2 | TGTGCCAGCAGCCCCGGGACAGCGCTCACTGAAGCTTTCTTT | CASSPGTALTEAFF
TRBJ1-1 | once | TRBD1 | TRBV7-8 | TGTGCCAGCAGCTTTATGGACAGGGGTGACACTGAAGCTTTCTTT | CASSFMDRGDTEAFF
TRBJ2-1 | once | TRBD2 | TRBV2 | TGTGCCAGCGACAGGGTGACTAGCGGGAGGAATGAGCAGTTCTTC | CASDRVTSGRNEQFF
TRBJ2-3 | . | TRBD2 | TRBV14 | TGTGCCAGCAGCCACCTTGGCGGGAGGACCCCAGATACGCAGTATTTT | CASSHLGGRTPDTQYF
TRBJ2-1 | . | . | TRBV12-3/TRBV12-4 | TGTGCCAGCAGTTTAATAGAGAATGAGCAGTTCTTC | CASSLIENEQFF
TRBJ2-2 | . | . | TRBV6-4 | TGTGCCAGCAGTCCCTCCGGGACGGACACCGGGGAGCTGTTTTTT | CASSPSGTDTGELFF
TRBJ2-7 | . | . | TRBV7-9 | TGTGCCAGCAGCCGTTCGGGGGTTGAATACGAGCAGTACTTC | CASSRSGVEYEQYF
TRBJ2-7 | . | . | TRBV7-9 | TGTGCCAGCAGCCATTCCGGGACCCTCGGCTACGAGCAGTACTTC | CASSHSGTLGYEQYF
TRBJ1-1 | . | . | TRBV5-6 | TGTGCCAGCAGCTTGAGGCACGAAGCTTTCTTT | CASSLRHEAFF
TRBJ2-5 | . | TRBD1 | TRBV27 | TGTGCCAGCAGTTCCCTCCGGACAGGGGAAGGAGAGACCCAGTACTTC | CASSSLRTGEGETQYF
TRBJ2-3 | once | TRBD2 | TRBV29-1 | TGCAGCGTTGAAGATATACATTCGGGACTACTAGCTAGCACAGATACGCAGTATTTT | CSVEDIHSGLLASTDTQYF
TRBJ1-2 | . | . | TRBV9 | TGTGCCAGCAGCGTGGGGTCAGACTATGGCTACACCTTC | CASSVGSDYGYTF
TRBJ1-1 | once | . | TRBV9 | TGTGCCAGCAGCGTATTGTCAAGCACTGAAGCTTTCTTT | CASSVLSSTEAFF
TRBJ2-7 | . | TRBD1 | TRBV7-2 | TGTGCCAGCAGCTTACTGGCAGGGGGTACAGACGAGCAGTACTTC | CASSLLAGGTDEQYF
TRBJ2-7 | . | . | TRBV7-2 | TGTGCCAGCAGCTTAGGGCCTAAGTACGGAATCCTTGGCGAGCAGTACTTC | CASSLGPKYGILGEQYF
TRBJ2-5 | . | TRBD2 | TRBV15 | TGTGCCACCAGCTTAGCGGGAGGAGAGACCCAGTACTTC | CATSLAGGETQYF
TRBJ1-5 | once | . | TRBV23-1 | TGCGCCAGCAGTCAAAAAGTCCGGTCGGAATCGTATAGCAATCAGCCCCAGCATTTT | CASSQKVRSESYSNQPQHF
TRBJ2-7 | . | TRBD1 | TRBV27 | TGTGCCAGCAGCGGACAGGGGTTTACCTACGAGCAGTACTTC | CASSGQGFTYEQYF
TRBJ2-2 | . | TRBD1 | TRBV3-1 | TGTGCCAGCAGTCCAGGGGGCGCCTTCTTGTCGGGGGAGCTGTTTTTT | CASSPGGAFLSGELFF
TRBJ2-7 | . | . | TRBV12-3/TRBV12-4 | TGTGCCAGCAGTTTAACCCCTGGGGGGAGGAACGAGCAGTACTTC | CASSLTPGGRNEQYF
TRBJ2-7 | . | . | TRBV6-5 | TGTGCCAGCAGTTATTCCGAGGGAACCTACGAGCAGTACTTC | CASSYSEGTYEQYF
TRBJ1-1 | . | TRBD1 | TRBV27 | TGTGCCAGCAGTCCACAGGGGTATGACACTGAAGCTTTCTTT | CASSPQGYDTEAFF
TRBJ2-7 | few | . | TRBV15 | TGTGCCACCAGCCCCCTAATTCTCTCCGAGCAGTACTTC | CATSPLILSEQYF
TRBJ1-1 | . | . | TRBV7-9 | TGTGCCAGCAGCCACGGGGAACCGGGAGCTTTCTTT | CASSHGEPGAFF
TRBJ1-1 | . | . | TRBV2 | TGTGCCAGCAGTGCGAACAGGAACACTGAAGCTTTCTTT | CASSANRNTEAFF
TRBJ1-5 | . | . | TRBV4-2 | TGTGCCAGCAGCCAAGCTCGGGGTAATCAGCCCCAGCATTTT | CASSQARGNQPQHF
TRBJ2-4 | . | . | TRBV13 | TGTGCCAGCAGCCCTCTCGGGGACGGAATTCAGTACTTC | CASSPLGDGIQYF
TRBJ2-7 | . | . | TRBV19 | TGTGCCAGTAGTGGATCATACGAGCAGTACTTC | CASSGSYEQYF
TRBJ1-2 | few | . | TRBV7-2 | TGTGCCAGCAGCTTTAGCACAGGGTTGCGTGGCTACACCTTC | CASSFSTGLRGYTF
TRBJ2-1 | . | . | TRBV12-3/TRBV12-4 | TGTGCCAGCAGTGCGACGGGGATGGCCAATGAGCAGTTCTTC | CASSATGMANEQFF
TRBJ2-7 | few | TRBD1 | TRBV5-6 | TGTGCCAGCAGCTTCCGGGACAGCTACGAGCAGTACTTC | CASSFRDSYEQYF
TRBJ2-7 | . | . | TRBV12-2 | TGTGCAAGTCGCTTGGGGGAGCACCCAAGTAAGGAGCAGTACTTC | CASRLGEHPSKEQYF
TRBJ2-7 | . | TRBD2 | TRBV6-5 | TGTGCCAGCAGTCCGGGGGGGGCTATGTACTTC | CASSPGGAMYF
TRBJ2-7 | . | . | TRBV6-2/TRBV6-3 | TGTGCCAGCAGTTACTCATTCCCGGCAGGGAGCTCCTACGAGCAGTACTTC | CASSYSFPAGSSYEQYF
TRBJ2-4 | . | TRBD2 | TRBV4-3 | TGCGCCAGCAGCCAAGATCATCGACTAGCGGGAGACTCCAAAAACATTCAGTACTTC | CASSQDHRLAGDSKNIQYF
TRBJ2-7 | . | . | TRBV3-1 | TGTGCCAGCAGCCAAGATAACCGGGAGCAGTACTTC | CASSQDNREQYF
TRBJ2-3 | . | TRBD1 | TRBV4-2 | TGTGCCAGCAGCCAAGCGGACAGGAGCACAGATACGCAGTATTTT | CASSQADRSTDTQYF
TRBJ2-1 | . | . | TRBV6-1 | TGTGCCAGCAGTGAAGTGTTCAATGAGCAGTTCTTC | CASSEVFNEQFF
TRBJ2-3 | . | TRBD2 | TRBV7-9 | TGTGCCAGCCGCCTCAATTTAGCGGGGGACACAGATACGCAGTATTTT | CASRLNLAGDTDTQYF
TRBJ1-1 | once | . | TRBV4-1 | TGCGCCAGCAGCCAAGACAGCACAAGATTGGTGAACACTGAAGCTTTCTTT | CASSQDSTRLVNTEAFF
TRBJ2-4 | . | TRBD1 | TRBV4-3 | TGCGCCAGCAGCCAAGGGACAGGGCCAAACATTCAGTACTTC | CASSQGTGPNIQYF
TRBJ2-7 | . | . | TRBV9 | TGTGCCAGCAGCGCCCCTAGCTCAGGGGATCCCTTCGCCTACGAGCAGTACTTC | CASSAPSSGDPFAYEQYF
TRBJ1-4 | . | . | TRBV5-6 | TGTGCCAGCAGCTTTAATGAAAAACTGTTTTTT | CASSFNEKLFF
TRBJ2-1 | once | . | TRBV2 | TGTGCCAGCAGGGGATTCCTAAGCCGCGCGGGATACAATGAGCAGTTCTTC | CASRGFLSRAGYNEQFF
TRBJ2-7 | . | . | TRBV4-3 | TGCGCCAGCAGCCAAGATGGGCCTCCGAGCTCCTACGAGCAGTACTTC | CASSQDGPPSSYEQYF
TRBJ2-7 | once | TRBD1 | TRBV13 | TGTGCCAGCAGCGAAAGACAGGGGGGCCCCGAGCAGTACTTC | CASSERQGGPEQYF
TRBJ1-1 | . | . | TRBV19 | TGTGCCAGTAGGGAGAACACTGAAGCTTTCTTT | CASRENTEAFF
TRBJ1-1 | once | . | TRBV4-1 | TGCGCCAGCAGCCAAGTAACAGGGTCGAACACTGAAGCTTTCTTT | CASSQVTGSNTEAFF
TRBJ1-5 | . | . | TRBV6-6 | TGTGCCAGCAGTTACGACAGAGATCAGCCCCAGCATTTT | CASSYDRDQPQHF
TRBJ1-2 | . | . | TRBV6-2/TRBV6-3 | TGTGCCAGCAGTTATGGTCCCAACTATGGCTACACCTTC | CASSYGPNYGYTF